This entry lists 17 T cell receptor beta chains sequenced from one sample in a study of T cells after yellow fever vaccination (dated by TCRdb to 2018 to 2020). What this sample's treatment or condition label stands for: live attenuated yellow fever vaccine strain. Library construction relied on 5' RACE. Data came from an Illumina HiSeq 2500. TCRdb reanalyzed the raw reads on its own, using fastp at Q25 for trimming and MiXCR for clone calling, and kept in-frame beta chains. A single entry per CDR3 protein holds the most common genes and DNA from its merged rows. The sample table shows hundreds of thousands of distinct CDR3 sequences, and roughly an eighth are seen once. The top ten hold about 15% of the sample. The sequenced sample was PBMCs, obtained on the day of the yellow fever booster vaccination. These receptors originate from a man aged 30-40 years who received the YFV17D yellow fever vaccine.

The J gene is TRBJ1-5, the V gene TRBV7-8; a weak D match, TRBD1 (5 bases). The V gene's germline CDR1 is SGHVS and CDR2 FQNEAQ. V dropped 8 bases and J dropped 5 bases, with 22 bases sitting between them. The CDR3 covers 16 residues. CDR3: CASGPVGQMGHQPQHF. In nucleotides, the CDR3 is TGTGCCAGCGGGCCGGTCGGACAAATGGGGCATCAGCCCCAGCATTTT.

This clonotype occurred a few times. This chain joins TRBV9 and TRBJ2-1, with D tentatively TRBD2 (6 bases). The CDR3 contains 14 residues. Germline V gene data show CDR1 as SGDLS and CDR2 as YYNGEE. Trimming shortened V by 4 bases and J by 6 bases, and 14 bases separated the two germline ends. The chain's CDR3 is CASSTGLLGNEQFF. The CDR3 DNA sequence: TGTGCCAGCAGCACCGGACTATTGGGCAATGAGCAGTTCTTC.

The genes are TRBV6-2 or TRBV6-3 and TRBJ2-3, with D possibly being TRBD2 (5 bases). CDR1 and CDR2 (germline): MNHEY, SVGEGT. The V and J ends lost 0 bases and 7 bases respectively, with 17 bases between them. This CDR3 is 16 amino acids long. CDR3 nucleotide sequence: TGTGCCAGCAGTTACTCCGACTACTCCCCTACTCATACGCAGTATTTT. Protein: CASSYSDYSPTHTQYF.

In this sample, this clonotype turned up many times. This chain joins TRBV29-1 and TRBJ1-4; the D is unclear. Germline V lookup: CDR1 SQVTM, CDR2 ANQGSEA. The V gene lost 4 bases and the J gene lost 6 bases, with 21 bases spanning the gap. This CDR3 has 16 residues. The CDR3 sequence is CSVVGITGNLYEKLFF. The CDR3, as DNA: TGCAGCGTTGTGGGGATTACGGGAAACCTCTATGAAAAACTGTTTTTT.

The chain couples TRBV29-1 to TRBJ2-5; D perhaps matches TRBD1 (6 bases). The V gene lost 5 bases and the J gene lost 5 bases, with 12 bases spanning the gap. Germline values: CDR1 SQVTM, CDR2 ANQGSEA. The CDR3 is 12 amino acids. As DNA, the CDR3 is TGCAGCGTTAAAAGGGGGTCGGAGACCCAGTACTTC. It encodes CSVKRGSETQYF.

V is TRBV25-1 and J is TRBJ2-3; D remains unclear. Trimming removed 5 bases at V and 2 bases at J, with 8 bases between. The CDR3 loop spans 13 amino acids. CDR1 and CDR2 (germline): MGHDK, SYGVNS. The chain's CDR3 is CASSSYTTDTQYF. CDR3 nucleotide sequence: TGTGCCAGCAGTTCCTACACCACAGATACGCAGTATTTT.

This chain connects TRBV11-2 to TRBJ1-2; possibly TRBD1 for D (6 bases). The germline V and J ends were trimmed by 0 bases and 6 bases, with 11 bases remaining between them. The CDR3 totals 14 residues. Germline-derived CDR1 and CDR2 are SGHAT and FQNNGV. The CDR3 DNA reads as TGTGCCAGCAGCTTAGATTCGTCAGGGGATGGCTACACCTTC. Its protein product is CASSLDSSGDGYTF.

The chain couples TRBV10-3 to TRBJ1-6; D is undetermined. The V end was cut by 8 bases, the J end by 4 bases, with 12 bases between. Germline loops: CDR1 ENHRY, CDR2 SYGVKD. The CDR3 totals 14 residues. The CDR3 reads CAISFGEYNSPLHF. For the CDR3, the DNA is TGTGCCATCTCCTTTGGGGAGTATAATTCACCCCTCCACTTT.

This chain uses TRBV7-2 with TRBJ2-2; no firm D call. The ends were cut back, 1 base at V and 3 bases at J, with 9 bases in the middle. CDR3 length: 15 amino acids. Germline V gene lookup returns CDR1 SGHTA and CDR2 FQGNSA. In DNA, the CDR3 is TGTGCCAGCAGCTTAGTCGCAGACTACACCGGGGAGCTGTTTTTT. It codes for CASSLVADYTGELFF.

This chain uses TRBV3-1 with TRBJ2-3; D is ambiguous. Germline CDR1 and CDR2: LGHDT and YNNKEL (reference sequence). V was pared by 4 bases and J by 2 bases, with 13 bases between. The CDR3 is 15 residues long. CDR3 region: CASSPTWIFTDTQYF. CDR3 nucleotide sequence: TGTGCCAGCAGCCCAACATGGATCTTCACAGATACGCAGTATTTT.

This sequence joins TRBV20-1 and TRBJ2-2; D ambiguous. Germline CDR1 reads DFQATT; CDR2 reads SNEGSKA (reference sequence). This CDR3 is 12 amino acids long. Trimming left V 5 bases short and J 5 bases short, with 9 bases between. The CDR3 DNA sequence: TGCAGTGCTTTTACGGGTACCGGGGAGCTGTTTTTT. As protein: CSAFTGTGELFF.

This clonotype showed up just a few times. The V gene is TRBV20-1, the J gene TRBJ2-5; 9 bases match TRBD2. V was clipped by 1 base and J by 5 bases; unmatched bases: 5. The CDR3 consists of 14 residues. Germline V gives CDR1 DFQATT, CDR2 SNEGSKA (reference sequence). The CDR3 coding sequence is TGCAGTGCTAGAGCTGGCGGGGGGGGGGAGACCCAGTACTTC. Its translation is CSARAGGGGETQYF.

V and J are TRBV30 and TRBJ2-7, with D perhaps TRBD1 or TRBD2 (5 bases each). The CDR3 covers 13 residues. Trimming removed 5 bases from V and 0 bases from J, with 11 bases in between. CDR1 and CDR2 (germline): GTSNPN, SVGIG (reference sequence). CDR3: CAWERDVSYEQYF. CDR3 nucleotides: TGTGCCTGGGAGAGGGACGTCTCCTACGAGCAGTACTTC.

The chain employs TRBV9 and TRBJ2-6; the D is unclear. The CDR3 covers 15 residues. Trimming pared 4 bases from V and 0 bases from J, leaving 8 bases between. Looked up from germline, CDR1 is SGDLS and CDR2 is YYNGEE. The CDR3 DNA is TGTGCCAGCAGCATTTACAACTCTGGGGCCAACGTCCTGACTTTC. It translates to CASSIYNSGANVLTF.

The CDR3 sequence is CASSFGGVTGELFF. The CDR3, as DNA: TGTGCCAGCAGTTTTGGGGGGGTCACCGGGGAGCTGTTTTTT. The rearrangement joins TRBV27 to TRBJ2-2; TRBD2 agrees at 7 bases. Trimming removed 3 bases from V and 4 bases from J; junction bases left unmatched: 2. CDR1 and CDR2 from the germline V gene are MNHEY and SMNVEV (reference sequence). The CDR3 totals 14 residues.

This clonotype was seen more than once but under ten times. The chain carries TRBV20-1 and TRBJ2-2; 8 nucleotides match TRBD2. Germline CDR1 DFQATT, CDR2 SNEGSKA (reference sequence). V lost 1 base, J lost 9 bases, and 22 bases stayed unmatched. This CDR3 has 19 amino acids. This chain's CDR3 is CSARGDAASGWFLVRELFF. The CDR3 region has the DNA TGCAGTGCTAGAGGAGACGCGGCTAGCGGGTGGTTCCTTGTTCGGGAGCTGTTTTTT.

This clonotype was detected only a few times. V gene TRBV20-1 combines with J gene TRBJ2-3, with a possible D match to TRBD2 (6 bases). Germline CDR1 DFQATT, CDR2 SNEGSKA (reference sequence). The CDR3 covers 15 residues. V gave up 6 bases and J gave up 0 bases, with 16 bases separating them. This chain's CDR3 is CSASGGPRSTDTQYF. CDR3 nucleotides: TGCAGTGCGAGCGGAGGGCCGAGAAGCACAGATACGCAGTATTTT.